This T cell receptor (beta chain) is drawn from a study of CD8 T cells in ankylosing spondylitis. Germline assignment: CDR1 LNHNV and CDR2 YYDKDF (reference sequence). The CDR3 contains 12 residues. With 11 bases removed from V and 6 bases from J, the gap between germline ends came to 14 bases. Libraries for TCR beta were made by quantitative 5'-RACE with molecular barcodes. TCRdb called the 5' RACE reads again in MiXCR, with one record for every CDR3 protein. The data show 350,000 to 450,000 distinct CDR3 sequences, 20% seen once. This clonotype was seen a handful of times. The sequencing input was blood, either unsorted or a sorted T cell fraction (not recorded which). This receptor was obtained from a male donor with ankylosing spondylitis or in good health (not recorded which). The chain has TRBV15 and TRBJ2-4, with a weak D call TRBD2 (5 bases). As DNA, the CDR3 is TGTGCCGTGGAGGCACTCCCAAACATTCAGTACTTC. This sequence encodes CAVEALPNIQYF.